The present entry profiles one TCR beta chain with its context. The sample is drawn from a study of T cells in narcolepsy. Study information: Donors had narcolepsy type 1 or type 2, or were healthy controls.

CDR1 is GTSNPN and CDR2 is SVGIG in the germline V gene (reference sequence). Trimming took off 2 bases at V and 7 bases at J, with 14 bases between the two ends. CDR3 size: 13 residues. The protocol was immunoSEQ multiplex PCR, while the TCRdb copy is restricted to in-frame clones and leaves out a portion. The table has under 35,000 clones, around 75% seen once; the top ten hold 1.1%. The clonotype was recovered from a human donor with narcolepsy. V usage is TRBV30 and J usage is TRBJ1-2; D uncertain. Sequenced material: CD45RA- memory CD4+ T cells from PBMCs. The CDR3 spells CAWSKLIGGGYTF. The CDR3 DNA reads TGTGCCTGGAGTAAGTTAATTGGCGGTGGCTACACCTTC.